This T cell receptor beta chain was profiled in a study of cytomegalovirus exposure and HLA in healthy donors. The study's findings and limits: In most subjects, TCR beta sequences reportedly gave accurate predictions of HLA-A and HLA-B alleles.

Remarks on this clone: What it binds is not known.

60 Vbeta and 13 Jbeta primers were used in PCR. Method: immunoSEQ multiplex PCR; TCRdb's copy keeps in-frame clones and lacks some. The table lists about 150,000 clones, approximately 80% of them singletons. Trimming shortened V by 5 bases and J by 0 bases, and 17 bases separated the two germline ends. The CDR3 runs to 17 residues. CDR1 and CDR2 (germline): SGHDN, FVKESK. The genes are TRBV14 and TRBJ1-3; D might be TRBD1 (6 bases). The sequenced sample was PBMCs. The receptor's source is a man in his fifties in good health and CMV-seropositive. The CDR3: CASSTSRDTFSGNTIYF. CDR3 nucleotides: TGTGCCAGCAGCACTTCCCGGGACACTTTCTCTGGAAACACCATATATTTT.